This T cell receptor beta chain is from a study of CD8 T cells in seronegative destructive rheumatoid arthritis (dated by TCRdb to the early 2020s). At the level of the whole study: Most of the eight CND-RA patients were receiving biological drugs at sampling. The seropositive RA, seronegative RA and healthy control comparison cohorts were taken from a previously published TCRbeta dataset and were not newly sequenced. Peripheral CD8+ TCRbeta repertoires of CCP-negative destructive rheumatoid arthritis (CND-RA) patients were compared with newly diagnosed seropositive RA, seronegative RA and healthy controls.

What the research found in general, with its limitations: Because no diagnostic samples were available, the TCR repertoire differences may partly reflect poor disease control over the years rather than being present at onset. Across the 100,000 to 150,000 clonotypes tested, no public clonotype enrichment was retained after Benjamini-Hochberg correction. The study acknowledged the small size of the CND-RA cohort as a limitation. The authors read the apparently distinct set of enriched public clonotypes carried by CND-RA patients as support for a separate disease subset. CND-RA repertoires showed more CMV-reactive and fewer influenza A-reactive CD8+ TCRbeta sequences than controls and other RA subtypes. With age adjusted for, CD8+ TCRbeta repertoires in CND-RA patients appeared less diverse and more clonal than repertoires in other RA subtypes.

The CND-RA patients tested negative on the clinical CCP2 antibody test, and joint destruction in these patients kept progressing despite active therapy. Every CND-RA patient showed typical joint destruction in the wrists and ankles and had failed conventional anti-rheumatic therapy. CND-RA patients were sampled after long disease histories, spanning decades in several cases, rather than at diagnosis. Each patient provided about 50 millilitres of EDTA-anticoagulated peripheral blood. Peripheral blood mononuclear cells were isolated by Ficoll-Paque PLUS density gradient separation. CD8+ cells were isolated from fresh or cryopreserved PBMCs by AutoMACS magnetic bead positive selection, with purity checked by flow cytometry. Genomic DNA was extracted with Nucleospin Tissue or Tissue XS kits and quantified on a Qubit 2.0 fluorometer. This clone has a single count. Its cognate antigen has yet to be identified. No much larger clone exists at a distance of one base, and base qualities are not known.

Genomic DNA from CD8+ cells was used for TCRbeta sequencing, which was performed according to the manufacturer's instructions. A genomics technology centre in Finland ran the TCRbeta sequencing, which was done with the immunoSEQ assay. Turning to the authors' computational methods: Clonotype tables produced by the immunoSEQ preprocessing pipeline were converted into VDJtools format, and non-productive clonotypes were filtered out. Samples with fewer than 10,000 reads were excluded, the remaining samples were subsampled to 10,000 reads, and most of the eight CND-RA samples were retained. The VDJtools CalcDiversityStats function was applied to data subsampled to 10,000 reads to calculate Shannon-Wiener, Simpson and clonality indices. Non-singleton TCRbeta clonotypes were hard-matched, with no mismatches allowed, against VDJdb to infer antigen specificity. CDR3 sequences that differed by a single amino acid (Hamming distance 1) were grouped into clusters that potentially share antigen targets. Public clonotypes were tested for group enrichment with one-sided Fisher's exact tests after resampling groups to six samples, repeated ten times. Drawn from immuneACCESS, this table holds only the in-frame rearrangements with V and J called that TCRdb kept. Clones are partly lost; checked studies trace under half to an unresolved V gene and leave the rest unexplained. V and J calls plus clone size are reproduced from that table; the DNA served to infer D and trimming. Here the sample has over 10,000 clones; under 85% occur a single time. The top ten clones comprise around a quarter of the sample.

The sequence came from a woman between 25 and 49 years old with seronegative destructive rheumatoid arthritis. Sequencing was carried out using CD8+ T cells from blood.

The CDR3 protein is CASSQAGDTDTQYF. The bases are TGCGCCAGCAGCCAAGCGGGGGACACAGATACGCAGTATTTT. In this chain, TRBV4-1 is recombined with TRBJ2-3, with a weak D call of TRBD2 (6 bases match). Its CDR3 holds 14 amino acids, cysteine through phenylalanine. The retained sequence is limited to the CDR3, 42 bases, with the frame set at the first base. The germline V gene gives CDR1 as MGHRA and CDR2 as YSYEKL. V loses 1 base of germline sequence and J loses 2 bases, and the interval between the two ends is 7 bases.